The 10 T cell receptor beta chains below all came from one sample that was sequenced in a study of chemoradiotherapy in HPV16-positive cancers. This table comes from immunoSEQ multiplex PCR, and its TCRdb copy is limited to in-frame clones, with some not included. The table shows roughly 14,000 clones, with roughly 93% occurring only once. Sample: blood, taken from a patient who underwent chemoradiotherapy. These receptors were obtained from a human donor with HPV-associated anogenital cancer.

The genes are TRBV5-8 and TRBJ2-1; either TRBD1 or TRBD2 may fit D (5 bases each). This CDR3 is 13 amino acids long. V lost 4 bases to trimming and J lost 11 bases, with 16 bases between them. CDR1 SGHTS and CDR2 YDEGEE come from the germline V gene. The CDR3 bases are TGTGCCAGCAGCCCCTTTCGGGACGGGAAGCAGTTCTTC. It encodes CASSPFRDGKQFF. The whole variable domain, filled in from reference TRBV5-8 and TRBJ2-1, reads EAGVTQSPTHLIKTRGQQATLRCSPISGHTSVYWYQQALGLGLQFLLWYDEGEERNRGNFPPRFSGRQFPNYSSELNVNALELEDSALYLCASSPFRDGKQFFGPGTRLTVL.

The V gene is TRBV5-1, the J gene TRBJ2-3; a possible D gene is TRBD1 (5 bases). V lost 0 bases to trimming and J lost 0 bases, with 11 bases between them. This CDR3 contains 16 residues. Germline assignment: CDR1 SGHRS and CDR2 YFSETQ. CDR3 region: CASSLDSRTSTDTQYF. For the CDR3, the DNA is TGCGCCAGCAGCTTGGATTCTAGGACAAGCACAGATACGCAGTATTTT. The full variable domain, with the rest looked up from reference TRBV5-1 and TRBJ2-3, is KAGVTQTPRYLIKTRGQQVTLSCSPISGHRSVSWYQQTPGQGLQFLFEYFSETQRNKGNFPGRFSGRQFSNSRSEMNVSTLELGDSALYLCASSLDSRTSTDTQYFGPGTRLTVL.

The chain has TRBV5-5 and TRBJ1-2; a weak D match, TRBD1 (5 bases). This CDR3 is built from 14 residues. CDR1 is SGHKS, CDR2 YYEKEE, per germline (reference sequence). V gave up 0 bases and J gave up 7 bases, with 13 bases separating them. CDR3 DNA sequence: TGTGCCAGCAGCTTGGTCGGGGGAATTAGTGGCTACACCTTC. It encodes CASSLVGGISGYTF. The variable domain in full, completed from reference TRBV5-5 and TRBJ1-2, reads DAGVTQSPTHLIKTRGQQVTLRCSPISGHKSVSWYQQVLGQGPQFIFQYYEKEERGRGNFPDRFSARQFPNYSSELNVNALLLGDSALYLCASSLVGGISGYTFGSGTRLTVV.

V usage is TRBV4-2 and J usage is TRBJ1-2, with unresolved D. This CDR3 spans 13 amino acids. Deletions cut 5 bases from V and 7 bases from J, with 14 bases between. In germline, CDR1 is LGHNA, CDR2 YNFKEQ. CDR3 amino acids: CASSSRLGIGYTF. Written as DNA, the CDR3 is TGTGCCAGCAGCTCCCGCCTTGGAATTGGCTACACCTTC.

The chain is built from TRBV14 and TRBJ2-5; D perhaps matches TRBD2 (5 bases). Germline V CDR1 and CDR2: SGHDN, FVKESK. This CDR3 contains 13 residues. V lost 3 bases and J 10 bases, leaving 15 bases between the germline ends. In DNA form, the CDR3 reads TGTGCCAGCAGCCAGGCTGGAGGTAACGGCCAGTACTTC. It specifies CASSQAGGNGQYF.

The V gene is TRBV11-2, the J gene TRBJ2-2; D is unclear. The CDR3 has 15 amino acids. V was shortened by 1 base and J by 6 bases, with 12 bases between the two germline ends. The germline V gene has CDR1 SGHAT and CDR2 FQNNGV. CDR3 DNA: TGTGCCAGCAGCTTAGCATTCGATCGGCCCGGGGAGCTGTTTTTT. Amino acid sequence: CASSLAFDRPGELFF.

The chain links TRBV6-5 to TRBJ1-2, with D maybe TRBD1 (5 bases). With 1 base removed from V and 4 bases from J, the gap between germline ends came to 13 bases. This CDR3 has 15 residues. Germline V gives CDR1 MNHEY, CDR2 SVGAGI. The CDR3 bases are TGTGCCAGCAGTTACTACCGGGACGTAGCCTATGGCTACACCTTC. Its protein is CASSYYRDVAYGYTF.

The chain has TRBV6-1 and TRBJ1-5; 7 bases are shared with TRBD1. CDR1 is MNHNS, CDR2 SASEGT, per germline. Losses at the gene ends were 4 bases for V and 0 bases for J; bases not matched to a gene: 3. The CDR3 extends over 15 amino acids. The CDR3 sequence is CASSGTGYSNQPQHF. DNA for the CDR3: TGTGCCAGCAGTGGGACAGGCTATAGCAATCAGCCCCAGCATTTT.

This chain links TRBV5-1 with TRBJ2-5; D is ambiguous. The CDR3 length is 12 residues. With 0 bases removed from V and 5 bases from J, the gap between germline ends came to 5 bases. The germline CDR1 and CDR2 sequences are SGHRS and YFSETQ. As DNA, the CDR3 is TGCGCCAGCAGCTTGGGATACGAGACCCAGTACTTC. Residues: CASSLGYETQYF.

The chain combines TRBV6-1 with TRBJ1-1; 7 nucleotides match TRBD1. Germline CDR1 reads MNHNS; CDR2 reads SASEGT. The CDR3 extends over 13 amino acids. With 7 bases clipped from V and 8 bases from J, the junction kept 10 bases outside the gene matches. CDR3 sequence: CASKPGQRLEAFF. The CDR3 DNA sequence: TGTGCCAGCAAACCGGGACAGCGCCTGGAAGCTTTCTTT.